The T cell receptor beta chain under discussion was sequenced for a study of blood T cell repertoires in COVID-19. Study background: The cDNA or gDNA used as material had been derived from T cells, B-cell-depleted T cells, or PBMCs.

Losses at the gene ends were 5 bases for V and 7 bases for J; bases not matched to a gene: 9. Germline assignment: CDR1 MNHEY and CDR2 SMNVEV (reference sequence). CDR3 length equals 15 residues. Profiled with immunoSEQ multiplex PCR; TCRdb holds only in-frame clones, not every one. The sample lists some 160,000 clones; 80% to 85% were seen once. The specimen sequenced was peripheral blood. This clonotype was sampled from a man aged 65 to 79 with active or convalescent COVID-19. The gene calls are TRBV27 and TRBJ2-5, with TRBD2 matching 11 bases. CDR3 residues: CASSARLAGSGTQYF. CDR3 nucleotides: TGTGCCAGCAGTGCGCGACTAGCGGGGAGTGGGACCCAGTACTTC.